The 13 T cell receptor beta chains listed next were all sequenced from one sample in a study of shared clonotypes between healthy human individuals. CD45RO-negative, CCR7-selected cells formed the naive CD8 fraction, which excluded terminally differentiated effector memory CD45RA+ cells. Generated by immunoSEQ multiplex PCR, the TCRdb table keeps only in-frame clones and is missing some. The sample contains roughly 850,000 clones, approximately 97% of which appear only once. Sequences were obtained from naive CD8+ T cells sorted from blood. The source of these receptors is a man aged 25 to 40 in good health.

This rearrangement joins TRBV7-9 to TRBJ1-4; 10 nucleotides match TRBD1. This CDR3 region has 16 residues. Losses at the gene ends were 5 bases for V and 8 bases for J; bases not matched to a gene: 11. CDR1 is SEHNR, CDR2 FQNEAQ, per germline (reference sequence). CDR3: CASSPQTGGAREKLFF. CDR3 nucleotides: TGTGCCAGCAGCCCTCAGACAGGGGGCGCGCGGGAAAAACTGTTTTTT.

The chain combines TRBV7-6 with TRBJ2-1, with 7 positions matching TRBD1. Trimming took 1 base from V and 0 from J; bases not matched to a gene: 18. Germline V gene lookup returns CDR1 SGHVS and CDR2 FNYEAQ. The CDR3 is 21 amino acids. CDR3 in amino acids: CASSLDVRAGGLENSYNEQFF. The CDR3 nucleotides are TGTGCCAGCAGCTTAGACGTGCGGGCAGGGGGATTGGAGAACTCCTACAATGAGCAGTTCTTC.

The DNA of the CDR3 is TGTGCCAGCAGCGATTCAGGATCAGCGTACGAGCAGTACTTC. Its protein product is CASSDSGSAYEQYF. The rearrangement links TRBV5-4 to TRBJ2-7; D gene ambiguous. Germline values: CDR1 SGHNT, CDR2 YYREEE (reference sequence). Between the trimmed V and J ends, which lost 4 bases and 4 bases, there was a span of 15 bases. This CDR3 has 14 residues.

This clone was recorded only once. The CDR3 sequence: CASSLVWGYYEQYF. The CDR3 bases are TGCGCCAGCAGCTTGGTATGGGGATACTACGAGCAGTACTTC. The rearrangement joins TRBV5-1 to TRBJ2-7; unclear D gene. In germline, CDR1 is SGHRS, CDR2 YFSETQ. The CDR3 is made up of 14 amino acids. Trimming stripped 0 bases from V and 3 bases from J, with 10 bases between.

This clone was seen once. The V call is TRBV29-1, the J call TRBJ2-2; D may be TRBD2 (6 bases). The germline V gene has CDR1 SQVTM and CDR2 ANQGSEA. V shed 0 bases and J shed 1 base, with 9 bases lying between them. The CDR3 extends over 15 amino acids. This chain's CDR3 is CSVEDGGMNTGELFF. Here the CDR3 DNA reads TGCAGCGTTGAAGACGGGGGTATGAACACCGGGGAGCTGTTTTTT.

CDR3 in amino acids: CASSLSVNTEAFF. CDR3 sequence (DNA): TGTGCCAGCAGCTTATCGGTGAACACTGAAGCTTTCTTT. J is TRBJ1-1 and V is TRBV7-3; D uncertain. The CDR3 spans 13 residues. Germline CDR1 and CDR2: SGHTA and FQGTGA. The V gene lost 2 bases and the J gene lost 0 bases, with 4 bases spanning the gap.

The count of this clone is one. This chain connects TRBV7-9 to TRBJ2-7, with TRBD2 matching over 7 bases. V was clipped by 4 bases and J by 5 bases; unmatched bases: 17. Germline values: CDR1 SEHNR, CDR2 FQNEAQ (reference sequence). The length of the CDR3 is 17 residues. CDR3 loop: CASSSLQAGDYLNEQYF. Written as DNA, the CDR3 is TGTGCCAGCAGCTCCTTACAGGCGGGGGACTATCTCAACGAGCAGTACTTC.

In this sample, this clone turned up a few times. The chain links TRBV28 to TRBJ2-1, with D uncertain. The CDR3 is made up of 14 amino acids. V lost 1 base, J lost 9 bases, and 13 bases lay in between. The germline gives CDR1 MDHEN, CDR2 SYDVKM. CDR3 sequence: CASSLLGARAEQFF. CDR3 DNA sequence: TGTGCCAGCAGTTTATTGGGTGCTCGGGCTGAGCAGTTCTTC.

The chain combines TRBV27 with TRBJ2-7; D ambiguous. Trimming stripped 1 base from V and 2 bases from J, with 9 bases between. CDR3 length: 14 residues. CDR1 is MNHEY, CDR2 SMNVEV, per germline (reference sequence). CDR3: CASSLFPPPYEQYF. CDR3 bases: TGTGCCAGCAGTTTATTTCCTCCACCCTACGAGCAGTACTTC.

The gene calls are TRBV4-2 and TRBJ2-5; 10 nucleotides agree with TRBD1. The CDR3 is 17 amino acids. J was trimmed by 1 base and V by 2 bases; bases with no gene match: 7. Germline CDR1 LGHNA, CDR2 YNFKEQ. CDR3 bases: TGTGCCAGCAGCCAATACCCGGGACAGGGGCTCCAAGAGACCCAGTACTTC. Protein product: CASSQYPGQGLQETQYF.

The rearrangement links TRBV9 to TRBJ2-1; TRBD2 matches at 7 bases. This CDR3 spans 14 amino acids. The trim removed 0 bases at V and 6 bases at J, leaving 3 bases unmatched. CDR1 is SGDLS, CDR2 YYNGEE, per germline. The CDR3 spells CASSVGRGSNEQFF. For the CDR3, the DNA is TGTGCCAGCAGCGTAGGGCGGGGGTCCAATGAGCAGTTCTTC.

This chain uses TRBV27 with TRBJ2-5; 9 nucleotides align to TRBD1. CDR3 size: 15 residues. Germline CDR1 is MNHEY and CDR2 is SMNVEV (reference sequence). Unmatched junction bases numbered 5, after V lost 4 bases and J lost 2 bases. The CDR3 sequence: CASSYGTGLQETQYF. The CDR3 bases are TGTGCCAGCAGTTACGGGACAGGGCTTCAAGAGACCCAGTACTTC.

V is TRBV25-1 and J is TRBJ2-5, with TRBD2 as a possible D gene (5 bases). Germline V lookup: CDR1 MGHDK, CDR2 SYGVNS. V was cut by 4 bases and J by 1 base, with 16 bases left in between. The CDR3 totals 16 residues. CDR3: CASSGPGTAPQETQYF. For the CDR3, the DNA is TGTGCCAGCAGTGGTCCGGGAACCGCACCCCAAGAGACCCAGTACTTC.